This TCR beta chain appears in the sequencing data of a study of control samples from healthy donors and cancer patients. TCRdb's table, derived via immunoSEQ multiplex PCR, lists solely in-frame clones and lacks some. The data hold about 180,000 clones, with approximately 94% observed a single time. Material for sequencing was blood. The sequence derives from a man aged 30 to 45 in good health.

The CDR3 region is CASSRPPNRARVDGYTF. CDR3 bases: TGTGCCAGTAGTAGGCCCCCCAACAGGGCCAGGGTTGATGGCTACACCTTC. This chain uses TRBV19 with TRBJ1-2, with D possibly being TRBD1 (6 bases). The CDR3 contains 17 residues. Germline CDR1 reads LNHDA; CDR2 reads SQIVND (reference sequence). V was cut by 4 bases and J by 6 bases, with 24 bases left in between.